This T cell receptor beta chain was retrieved from a study of graft-versus-host responses after intestinal transplantation. The overall study: Multivisceral, liver-intestinal, or isolated intestinal grafts were transplanted into recipients. The study's findings and limits: The recipient marrow held GvH clones, and some of them showed up first in ileum or blood.

On this clone: Its cognate antigen is unknown.

Trimming at V came to 5 bases and at J to 5 bases, leaving 5 bases not matched to a gene. The CDR3 covers 14 residues. Per germline, CDR1 GTSNPN and CDR2 SVGIG (reference sequence). Repertoires were generated with immunoSEQ multiplex PCR, while TCRdb's copy carries only in-frame clones and drops some. Of about 45,000 clones listed, 75% to 95% were seen once; the top ten hold around 4.3%. This sequence joins TRBV30 and TRBJ1-5; 11 nucleotides match TRBD1. This TCR was sampled from a human patient who received an intestinal transplant, so some T cells may come from the graft donor. This sample comprised PBMCs, obtained 524 days after transplant. CDR3 bases: TGTGCCTGGTCTCTGGGACAGGGGGATCAGCCCCAGCATTTT. This codes for CAWSLGQGDQPQHF.